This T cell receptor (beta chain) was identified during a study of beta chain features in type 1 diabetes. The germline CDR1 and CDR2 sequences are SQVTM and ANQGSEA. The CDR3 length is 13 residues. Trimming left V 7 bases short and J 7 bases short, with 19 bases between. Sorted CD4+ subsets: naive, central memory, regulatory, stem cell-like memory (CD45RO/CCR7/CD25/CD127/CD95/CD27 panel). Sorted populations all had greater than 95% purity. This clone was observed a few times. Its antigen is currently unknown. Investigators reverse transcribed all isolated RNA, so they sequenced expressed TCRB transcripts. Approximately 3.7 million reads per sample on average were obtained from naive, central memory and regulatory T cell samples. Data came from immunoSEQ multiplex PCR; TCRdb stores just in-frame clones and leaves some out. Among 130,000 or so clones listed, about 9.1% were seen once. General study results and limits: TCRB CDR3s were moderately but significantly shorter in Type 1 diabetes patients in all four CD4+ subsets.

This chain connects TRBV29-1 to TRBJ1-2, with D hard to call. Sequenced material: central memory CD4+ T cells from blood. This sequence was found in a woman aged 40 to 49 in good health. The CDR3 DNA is TGCAGCGCCCCTTCGAGCGCATTAGCTGGCTACACCTTC. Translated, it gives CSAPSSALAGYTF.